The clone carrying this TCR beta chain was counted between two and nine times. Its antigen is unknown. V was pared by 2 bases and J by 3 bases, with 8 bases between. The CDR3 consists of 15 residues. Germline V gene sequence: CDR1 MGHRA, CDR2 YSYEKL. The data derive from a study of post-analysis software for immune sequencing data. Study-wide results and caveats: By F measure, strong co-clustering occurred among samples prepared in the same batch. A handful of TRBV segments were significantly more frequent in patients than in controls. TRBV5-6, TRBV5-1 and TRBV20-1 were among these segments.

Unique-molecular-identifier-tagged TCR beta cDNA libraries were used. A few hundred thousand cDNA molecules came from 1 to 10 million T cells. One entry per CDR3 protein results from TCRdb running MiXCR on the PCR reads. This table holds a few hundred thousand distinct CDR3 sequences, about a third found once. Sequencing was carried out using blood. This clonotype originated in a girl between 5 and 17 years old with multiple sclerosis. V and J are TRBV4-1 and TRBJ2-6; possibly TRBD1 or TRBD2 for D (5 bases each). CDR3 region: CASSQPGLGANVLTF. The CDR3 DNA reads as TGCGCCAGCAGCCAACCGGGGCTTGGGGCCAACGTCCTGACTTTC.